Each of the 15 T cell receptor beta chains below was sequenced from the same sample in a study of T cells in localized non-small cell lung cancer. Produced via immunoSEQ multiplex PCR; TCRdb's table is partial and in-frame only. In the table there are around 17,000 clones, around 90% of which are singletons. The source was peripheral blood mononuclear cells, collected before any cancer treatment. Receptors were obtained from a woman aged 35 to 69 with stage III lung adenocarcinoma.

The chain uses TRBV9 and TRBJ2-7; D is uncertain. V was pared by 4 bases and J by 6 bases, with 8 bases between. The CDR3 has 11 residues. Germline V gene data show CDR1 as SGDLS and CDR2 as YYNGEE. The CDR3 DNA reads as TGTGCCAGCAGCCTGGACGGCGAGCAGTACTTC. Protein sequence: CASSLDGEQYF.

The chain combines TRBV9 with TRBJ1-2; TRBD1 matches at 8 bases. This CDR3 contains 15 residues. After removal of 3 bases from V and 0 bases from J, the junction contained 4 bases not matched to a gene. Germline V lookup: CDR1 SGDLS, CDR2 YYNGEE. Here the CDR3 reads CASSAQGAANYGYTF. For the CDR3, the DNA is TGTGCCAGCAGCGCGCAGGGGGCGGCTAACTATGGCTACACCTTC.

This chain links TRBV6-5 with TRBJ1-2; weak D call: TRBD1 (5 bases). Trimming took off 0 bases at V and 6 bases at J, with 14 bases between the two ends. Germline-derived CDR1 and CDR2 are MNHEY and SVGAGI. The CDR3 has 15 amino acids. The CDR3 here is CASSYSYQRGDGYTF. The CDR3 DNA sequence: TGTGCCAGCAGTTACTCGTACCAGCGGGGCGATGGCTACACCTTC.

The chain carries TRBV29-1 and TRBJ2-1; D gene ambiguous. The CDR3 covers 12 residues. Germline V gene sequence: CDR1 SQVTM, CDR2 ANQGSEA. The V end was cut by 5 bases, the J end by 8 bases, with 13 bases between. The CDR3 spells CSVSNGRDEQFF. In DNA, the CDR3 is TGCAGCGTTTCGAACGGACGGGATGAGCAGTTCTTC.

The V call is TRBV28, the J call TRBJ1-3, with D tentatively TRBD1 (5 bases). In germline, CDR1 is MDHEN, CDR2 SYDVKM. This CDR3 spans 14 amino acids. V was shortened by 7 bases and J by 4 bases, with 14 bases between the two germline ends. Here the CDR3 reads CASTISGAGNTIYF. The CDR3 DNA reads TGTGCCAGCACCATTTCTGGGGCCGGAAACACCATATATTTT. Full variable domain (outside the CDR3, taken from reference TRBV28 and TRBJ1-3): DVKVTQSSRYLVKRTGEKVFLECVQDMDHENMFWYRQDPGLGLRLIYFSYDVKMKEKGDIPEGYSVSREKKERFSLILESASTNQTSMYLCASTISGAGNTIYFGEGSWLTVV.

The genes are TRBV19 and TRBJ1-3; a possible D gene is TRBD1 (5 bases). Germline V lookup: CDR1 LNHDA, CDR2 SQIVND (reference sequence). With 7 bases removed from V and 0 bases from J, the gap between germline ends came to 19 bases. The CDR3 totals 17 residues. The DNA for the CDR3 is TGTGCCAGTACCAACGGAAAGACAGTCCTCTCTGGAAACACCATATATTTT. Its protein product is CASTNGKTVLSGNTIYF.

The J gene is TRBJ1-1, the V gene TRBV5-1, with D maybe TRBD1 (6 bases). CDR1 is SGHRS and CDR2 is YFSETQ in the germline V gene. The CDR3 length is 14 residues. The V end lost 3 bases, the J end lost 1 base, and 10 bases lay between the germline ends. The CDR3 coding sequence is TGCGCCAGCAGCTCACAGGGACGGAACACTGAAGCTTTCTTT. Protein product: CASSSQGRNTEAFF. The full variable domain, with the rest looked up from reference TRBV5-1 and TRBJ1-1, is KAGVTQTPRYLIKTRGQQVTLSCSPISGHRSVSWYQQTPGQGLQFLFEYFSETQRNKGNFPGRFSGRQFSNSRSEMNVSTLELGDSALYLCASSSQGRNTEAFFGQGTRLTVV.

The CDR3 sequence is CASKAGEGYTEAFF. The CDR3, as DNA: TGTGCCAGCAAGGCAGGGGAAGGGTACACTGAAGCTTTCTTT. The chain joins TRBV2 to TRBJ1-1; D is possibly TRBD1 (6 bases). Trimming took 7 bases from V and 3 from J, leaving 15 bases between them. The CDR3 runs 14 residues. The germline V gene has CDR1 SNHLY and CDR2 FYNNEI.

The chain is built from TRBV11-2 and TRBJ2-1; a weak D match, TRBD2 (6 bases). The germline gives CDR1 SGHAT, CDR2 FQNNGV. V was trimmed by 4 bases and J by 7 bases, leaving 20 bases between them. CDR3 length: 16 residues. CDR3 DNA sequence: TGTGCCAGCAGCTCCGTGAGGACTACGGTTCGGAATGAGCAGTTCTTC. This encodes CASSSVRTTVRNEQFF.

The V call is TRBV19, the J call TRBJ2-2; TRBD2 matches 11 bases. CDR3 length: 15 residues. The V segment lost 5 bases and the J segment 5 bases; nucleotides outside the gene matches: 4. CDR1 is LNHDA and CDR2 is SQIVND in the germline V gene (reference sequence). The CDR3 loop is CASSPWTSGTGELFF. CDR3 bases: TGTGCCAGTAGTCCCTGGACTAGCGGGACCGGGGAGCTGTTTTTT.

The V and J genes are TRBV6-5 and TRBJ1-1; D is perhaps TRBD1 (6 bases). Looked up from germline, CDR1 is MNHEY and CDR2 is SVGAGI. This CDR3 has 14 residues. Trimming stripped 5 bases from V and 6 bases from J, with 16 bases between. The DNA of the CDR3 is TGTGCCAGCAGTCCCAGGGGCGCGCGGCCTGAAGCTTTCTTT. Translating gives CASSPRGARPEAFF.

The gene calls are TRBV12-2 and TRBJ2-3. TRBV12-2 is a known pseudogene. The CDR3 is 16 amino acids. Here the CDR3 reads CASRLASSRDTDTQYF. The CDR3 DNA follows: TGTGCAAGTCGCTTAGCGTCCAGCAGAGACACAGATACGCAGTATTTT.

V and J are TRBV5-5 and TRBJ2-1; 12 nucleotides agree with TRBD2. CDR1 SGHKS and CDR2 YYEKEE come from the germline V gene (reference sequence). Trimming removed 2 bases from V and 4 bases from J; junction bases left unmatched: 1. The length of the CDR3 is 15 residues. In DNA, the CDR3 is TGTGCCAGCAGCTTTGGGACTAGCGGGTACAATGAGCAGTTCTTC. Protein: CASSFGTSGYNEQFF.

This rearrangement joins TRBV25-1 to TRBJ2-3, with 11 bases identical to TRBD2. This CDR3 is built from 16 residues. Unmatched junction bases numbered 1, after V lost 2 bases and J lost 0 bases. Germline CDR1 MGHDK, CDR2 SYGVNS. The CDR3 bases are TGTGCCAGCAGTGAAAGGACTAGCGGGAGCACAGATACGCAGTATTTT. Protein sequence: CASSERTSGSTDTQYF.

This clone was observed once. The chain couples TRBV2 to TRBJ1-2; possibly TRBD1 for D (6 bases). The CDR3 is 15 amino acids. The V gene lost 8 bases and the J gene lost 1 base, with 17 bases spanning the gap. Per germline, CDR1 SNHLY and CDR2 FYNNEI. The CDR3 sequence is CASRGGGQRNYGYTF. CDR3 in DNA: TGTGCCAGCCGCGGGGGCGGACAGCGTAACTATGGCTACACCTTC.